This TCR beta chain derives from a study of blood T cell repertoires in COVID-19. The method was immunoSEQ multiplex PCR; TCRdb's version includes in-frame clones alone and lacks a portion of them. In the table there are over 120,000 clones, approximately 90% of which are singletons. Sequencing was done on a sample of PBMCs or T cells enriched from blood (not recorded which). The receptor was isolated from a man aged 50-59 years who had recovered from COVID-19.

The CDR3 nucleotides read TGTGCCAGCAGTGATGCAGCGGGAGATTGGGATACGCAGTATTTT. It yields the protein CASSDAAGDWDTQYF. The V call is TRBV25-1, the J call TRBJ2-3; TRBD2 matches at 8 bases. CDR1 and CDR2 from the germline V gene are MGHDK and SYGVNS. With 3 bases clipped from V and 6 bases from J, the junction kept 8 bases outside the gene matches. There are 15 residues in the CDR3. The whole variable domain, remainder taken from reference TRBV25-1 and TRBJ2-3, is EADIYQTPRYLVIGTGKKITLECSQTMGHDKMYWYQQDPGMELHLIHYSYGVNSTEKGDLSSESTVSRIRTEHFPLTLESARPSHTSQYLCASSDAAGDWDTQYFGPGTRLTVL.